Each of the 21 T cell receptor beta chains below was sequenced from the same sample in a study of T-cell reconstitution after alpha-beta-depleted transplantation in children. Preparing the TCRbeta library involved the use of unique molecular identifiers. Using its own MiXCR run on the PCR reads, TCRdb lists one record per CDR3 protein. Among a few hundred thousand distinct CDR3 sequences, about 10% were seen once, and the ten largest hold 9.5% to 13%. The specimen comprised PBMCs from the stem cell graft donor, sampled from the stem cell graft. All receptors come from a human donor who donated a stem cell graft to a child with SCID.

This clonotype came up a few times. The rearrangement uses TRBV20-1 and TRBJ1-2; D is unresolved. Trimming removed 3 bases at V and 7 bases at J, with 12 bases between. CDR3 size: 12 residues. Germline CDR1 reads DFQATT; CDR2 reads SNEGSKA (reference sequence). The CDR3 is CSASIRLGGYTF. The CDR3 DNA follows: TGCAGTGCTAGTATCCGGCTTGGTGGCTACACCTTC.

This clonotype was seen a handful of times. The chain recombines TRBV7-6 with TRBJ2-6; D possibly corresponds to TRBD1 (6 bases). Per the germline V gene, CDR1 is SGHVS and CDR2 is FNYEAQ. The CDR3 covers 16 residues. Trimming left V 4 bases short and J 1 base short, with 11 bases between. In DNA, the CDR3 is TGTGCCAGCAGCTCACAGGGTAGTTCTGGGGCCAACGTCCTGACTTTC. It is translated as CASSSQGSSGANVLTF.

This clonotype appeared a few times. The chain carries TRBV29-1 and TRBJ1-2; perhaps TRBD1 as D (6 bases). The CDR3 totals 11 residues. V was trimmed by 8 bases and J by 8 bases, leaving 15 bases between them. CDR1 and CDR2 from the germline V gene are SQVTM and ANQGSEA. CDR3 bases: TGCAGCACAGAACAGGGTGGCGGCTACACCTTC. It codes for CSTEQGGGYTF.

This clonotype has at least ten counts. This chain joins TRBV12-3 or TRBV12-4 and TRBJ2-1; tentative D call: TRBD1 (5 bases). V was cut by 10 bases and J by 4 bases, with 14 bases left in between. CDR3 length: 13 residues. CDR3 nucleotides: TGTGCCAATTCCCTGGGGCTTTACAATGAGCAGTTCTTC. It specifies CANSLGLYNEQFF.

The chain is built from TRBV20-1 and TRBJ2-3, with D hard to call. V lost 5 bases to trimming and J lost 7 bases, with 10 bases between them. The germline CDR1 and CDR2 sequences are DFQATT and SNEGSKA (reference sequence). The CDR3 totals 11 residues. Here the CDR3 reads CSAETYNTQYF. The CDR3 DNA follows: TGCAGTGCTGAGACCTACAATACGCAGTATTTT.

A few counts support this clonotype. V gene TRBV20-1 combines with J gene TRBJ2-1; 8 nucleotides line up with TRBD2. Germline V CDR1 and CDR2: DFQATT, SNEGSKA (reference sequence). J lost 7 bases, V lost 7 bases, and 6 bases had no gene match. This CDR3 region has 12 residues. CDR3 sequence: CSVRLATNEQFF. The CDR3 DNA follows: TGCAGTGTCAGACTAGCGACTAATGAGCAGTTCTTC.

This chain joins TRBV19 and TRBJ2-5; TRBD1 matches at 9 bases. CDR1 is LNHDA and CDR2 is SQIVND in the germline V gene (reference sequence). The CDR3 length is 14 residues. The trim removed 7 bases at V and 1 base at J, leaving 4 bases unmatched. The CDR3 sequence: CASTAGQGQETQYF. DNA for the CDR3: TGTGCCAGTACGGCGGGACAGGGCCAAGAGACCCAGTACTTC.

In its sample, this clonotype was seen a few times. V gene TRBV6-5 combines with J gene TRBJ1-2, with a tentative D call TRBD1 (5 bases). V was shortened by 2 bases and J by 13 bases, with 20 bases between the two germline ends. The CDR3 runs to 14 residues. The germline CDR1 and CDR2 sequences are MNHEY and SVGAGI. CDR3 loop: CASSYPDRDGRRTF. The CDR3 region has the DNA TGTGCCAGCAGTTACCCCGACCGGGACGGTCGACGCACCTTC.

Only a few counts were recorded for this clonotype. The chain recombines TRBV5-5 with TRBJ1-1; D not resolved. Trimming took off 0 bases at V and 6 bases at J, with 15 bases between the two ends. Germline CDR1 and CDR2: SGHKS and YYEKEE (reference sequence). The CDR3 consists of 15 residues. This chain's CDR3 is CASSLGGSNGAEAFF. Here the CDR3 DNA reads TGTGCCAGCAGCTTGGGCGGTTCTAACGGCGCTGAAGCTTTCTTT.

The V gene is TRBV12-3 or TRBV12-4, the J gene TRBJ2-5, with no clear D. V shed 5 bases and J shed 7 bases, with 11 bases lying between them. The CDR3 has 12 residues. The CDR3 loop reads CASSPPHVTQYF. In DNA form, the CDR3 reads TGTGCCAGCAGTCCCCCCCACGTGACCCAGTACTTC.

The CDR3, as DNA: TGTGCCAGCAGCCAAGATGCCGGGAGAGGCTCACCCCTCCACTTT. The encoded protein is CASSQDAGRGSPLHF. The chain couples TRBV3-1 to TRBJ1-6; D ambiguous. Germline V lookup: CDR1 LGHDT, CDR2 YNNKEL (reference sequence). The CDR3 extends over 15 amino acids. V lost 0 bases and J lost 10, with 13 bases in between.

The rearrangement links TRBV29-1 to TRBJ2-3; D perhaps matches TRBD1 (6 bases). CDR3 length: 13 amino acids. CDR1 and CDR2 (germline): SQVTM, ANQGSEA. Trimming stripped 5 bases from V and 1 base from J, with 10 bases between. DNA of the CDR3: TGCAGCGTTCAGTGGGGGCGCACAGATACGCAGTATTTT. Amino acids: CSVQWGRTDTQYF.

In this sample, this clonotype turned up a few times. This chain connects TRBV5-6 to TRBJ2-7; TRBD2 matches at 10 bases. Unmatched junction bases numbered 10, after V lost 0 bases and J lost 13 bases. This CDR3 region has 14 residues. The germline V gene encodes CDR1 SGHDT and CDR2 YYEEEE. CDR3 protein: CASSLVAGGVQPYF. DNA for the CDR3: TGTGCCAGCAGCTTGGTAGCGGGGGGCGTCCAGCCTTACTTC.

On this clonotype: This may come from a read error, since a much larger clone is one base off. The CDR3 region is CSARETSYEQYF. The CDR3 DNA sequence: TGCAGTGCTAGAGAAACCTCCTACGAGCAGTACTTC. J is TRBJ2-7 and V is TRBV20-1; no reliable D call. The CDR3 length is 12 residues. The V end lost 0 bases, the J end lost 0 bases, and 3 bases lay between the germline ends. Germline V CDR1 and CDR2: DFQATT, SNEGSKA (reference sequence).

This chain links TRBV20-1 with TRBJ2-7; the match to TRBD1 covers 7 bases. From germline, CDR1 is DFQATT and CDR2 SNEGSKA (reference sequence). CDR3 length equals 13 residues. V dropped 3 bases and J dropped 5; count of bases not matched to a gene: 7. The CDR3 sequence: CSARKTGLDEQYF. Written as DNA, the CDR3 is TGCAGTGCTAGGAAGACAGGGTTGGACGAGCAGTACTTC.

The J gene is TRBJ1-6, the V gene TRBV25-1; D might be TRBD1 (6 bases). This CDR3 has 14 amino acids. Germline V gene lookup returns CDR1 MGHDK and CDR2 SYGVNS. V was clipped by 4 bases and J by 7 bases, with 11 bases between them. CDR3 sequence reads: CASSAAGANSPLHF. The CDR3 bases are TGTGCCAGCAGTGCGGCAGGGGCGAATTCACCCCTCCACTTT.

This rearrangement joins TRBV4-1 to TRBJ1-2, with 7 positions matching TRBD1. The CDR3 runs to 15 residues. Germline CDR1 and CDR2: MGHRA and YSYEKL. Trimming cost V 1 base and J 6 bases; bases outside gene matches: 8. The CDR3: CASSQGDRVWDGYTF. The CDR3 DNA reads as TGCGCCAGCAGCCAAGGCGACAGGGTCTGGGATGGCTACACCTTC.

There are a few counts of this clonotype. The gene calls are TRBV7-8 and TRBJ2-7; 7 positions match TRBD2. Germline assignment: CDR1 SGHVS and CDR2 FQNEAQ. The CDR3 runs 14 residues. V shed 2 bases, J shed 3 bases, and the junction held 4 bases outside the gene matches. CDR3 DNA sequence: TGTGCCAGCAGCTTACGGGGGGTGGGCTACGAGCAGTACTTC. Translating it yields CASSLRGVGYEQYF.

This sequence joins TRBV5-1 and TRBJ1-1, with 7 bases matching TRBD1. This CDR3 spans 15 amino acids. The ends lost 2 bases at V and 1 base at J; junction bases unmatched: 5. Looked up from germline, CDR1 is SGHRS and CDR2 is YFSETQ. The CDR3 reads CASSLSTGENTEAFF. CDR3 in DNA: TGCGCCAGCAGCTTATCAACAGGGGAGAACACTGAAGCTTTCTTT. The full variable domain, rest sourced from reference TRBV5-1 and TRBJ1-1, is KAGVTQTPRYLIKTRGQQVTLSCSPISGHRSVSWYQQTPGQGLQFLFEYFSETQRNKGNFPGRFSGRQFSNSRSEMNVSTLELGDSALYLCASSLSTGENTEAFFGQGTRLTVV.

This clonotype was counted ten times or more. The chain combines TRBV2 with TRBJ1-2; 7 positions agree with TRBD1. Per the germline V gene, CDR1 is SNHLY and CDR2 is FYNNEI. V was pared by 6 bases and J by 0 bases, with 10 bases of the junction left unmatched. The CDR3 sequence is 16 residues long. The CDR3, as DNA: TGTGCCAGCAGCCAACTCACAGGGGTAGCTAACTATGGCTACACCTTC. This translates into CASSQLTGVANYGYTF.

This clonotype was counted a few times. V gene TRBV11-1 combines with J gene TRBJ2-1; D unclear. The CDR3 loop spans 13 amino acids. The germline CDR1 and CDR2 sequences are SGHAT and FQDESV (reference sequence). Trimming pared 5 bases from V and 5 bases from J, leaving 10 bases between. This CDR3 reads CASSTMGNNEQFF. CDR3 sequence (DNA): TGTGCCAGCAGCACCATGGGAAACAATGAGCAGTTCTTC. The variable domain in full, with the rest retrieved from reference TRBV11-1 and TRBJ2-1, is EAEVAQSPRYKITEKSQAVAFWCDPISGHATLYWYRQILGQGPELLVQFQDESVVDDSQLPKDRFSAERLKGVDSTLKIQPAELGDSAMYLCASSTMGNNEQFFGPGTRLTVL.